This T cell receptor (beta chain) was captured in a study of Graves' ophthalmopathy and Graves' hyperthyroidism. Background on the study: Prior to any treatment, peripheral blood was collected at the time of initial diagnosis. The study, taken as a whole, reports: A model built from 13 signatures distinguished ophthalmopathy from stable hyperthyroidism with roughly 90% sensitivity and 81.08% specificity.

Exclusion criteria comprised other autoimmune diseases, uncontrolled infections, pregnancy or lactation in patients. The authors used Ficoll-Paque density gradient centrifugation to separate PBMCs. The input was approximately 10 ml of fresh peripheral blood. TCR beta CDR3 amplification used RNA transcripts. The authors performed first-round RT-PCR with HTBI primers and then a second-round multiplex PCR. TCRdb reanalysed the multiplex PCR reads using MiXCR and keeps one entry per CDR3 protein. Among about 740,000 distinct CDR3 sequences, 40% were seen once, and the ten largest hold 44%. The junction had 5 bases not matched to a gene; V was cut back by 5 bases and J by 2 bases. Germline V gives CDR1 SEHNR, CDR2 FQNEAQ (reference sequence). This CDR3 region has 14 residues. The sample holds many counts of this clonotype. Its antigen is unknown.

The source is an adult man with Graves' ophthalmopathy. The V gene is TRBV7-9, the J gene TRBJ2-7; 8 positions agree with TRBD2. The sample consisted of peripheral blood. CDR3 sequence reads: CASSRTSGTYEQYF. The DNA of the CDR3 is TGTGCCAGCAGCAGAACTAGCGGCACCTACGAGCAGTACTTC.